Each of the 16 T cell receptor beta chains below was sequenced from the same sample in a study of vaccination and CD4 T cells after COVID-19. These receptors' targets are unknown. Treatment specified: approximately 11-day PBMC culture with coronavirus spike peptide pools or control peptides (ViraFEST assay). With the Oncomine TCR Beta short-read assay, DNA from cultured CD4+ T cells was sequenced. TCRdb independently ran MiXCR on the PCR reads; one entry per CDR3 protein. The table includes around 13,000 distinct CDR3 sequences, about 74% detected once. Source: CD4+ T cells from blood, cultured in vitro, taken after SARS-CoV-2 vaccination. These receptors were collected from a human donor who received a COVID-19 vaccine.

V is TRBV27 and J is TRBJ2-2; no firm D call. Trimming removed 4 bases at V and 0 bases at J, with 3 bases between. This CDR3 comprises 13 residues. Germline CDR1 and CDR2: MNHEY and SMNVEV (reference sequence). For the CDR3, the DNA is TGTGCCAGCAGTTCAGCGAACACCGGGGAGCTGTTTTTT. Translation: CASSSANTGELFF.

This chain uses TRBV2 with TRBJ1-2; a possible D gene is TRBD1 (6 bases). The CDR3 has 15 residues. Looked up from germline, CDR1 is SNHLY and CDR2 is FYNNEI. Trimming cost V 2 bases and J 8 bases, with 18 bases left between them. In DNA form, the CDR3 reads TGTGCCAGCAGTGAATGGAGGGGGAAGTCTGTCGGCTACACCTTC. Translated, it gives CASSEWRGKSVGYTF.

V and J are TRBV29-1 and TRBJ1-6; TRBD1 is a possible D gene (5 bases). With 5 bases removed from V and 7 bases from J, the gap between germline ends came to 15 bases. The V gene's germline CDR1 is SQVTM and CDR2 ANQGSEA. The CDR3 spans 14 residues. The CDR3 DNA is TGCAGCGTTTGTGTCCCAGGGCAAAATTCACCCCTCCACTTT. It specifies CSVCVPGQNSPLHF.

This chain uses TRBV6-5 with TRBJ2-3; no clear D. Germline V CDR1 and CDR2: MNHEY, SVGAGI. CDR3 length: 16 amino acids. V shed 2 bases and J shed 1 base, with 13 bases lying between them. The CDR3 reads CASSYRELTGTDTQYF. The CDR3 DNA sequence: TGTGCCAGCAGTTACAGGGAACTTACAGGCACAGATACGCAGTATTTT.

Points on this clonotype: Being one base from a much bigger clone, this may be a read error. The rearrangement links TRBV20-1 to TRBJ2-5, with 9 nucleotides matching TRBD2. Germline-derived CDR1 and CDR2 are DFQATT and SNEGSKA (reference sequence). The CDR3 sequence is 15 residues long. CDR3 coding DNA: TGCAGTACTAGGGCGGGGGGGCGCAACCAAGAGACCCAGTACTTC. This translates into CSTRAGGRNQETQYF.

The chain joins TRBV30 to TRBJ1-1, with D hard to call. V was shortened by 3 bases and J by 0 bases, with 11 bases between the two germline ends. The germline CDR1 and CDR2 sequences are GTSNPN and SVGIG (reference sequence). The CDR3 sequence is 14 residues long. The CDR3 region is CAWRTRRMNTEAFF. CDR3 coding DNA: TGTGCCTGGAGGACAAGAAGGATGAACACTGAAGCTTTCTTT.

The chain carries TRBV6-1 and TRBJ2-7; weak D call: TRBD1 (5 bases). This CDR3 has 15 residues. Germline V gives CDR1 MNHNS, CDR2 SASEGT. V lost 6 bases and J 3 bases, leaving 18 bases between the germline ends. The DNA of the CDR3 is TGTGCCAGCAGCCTCGCCGGGCAGGGTGACTACGAGCAGTACTTC. Translating it yields CASSLAGQGDYEQYF.

The chain couples TRBV6-1 to TRBJ1-2, with 9 bases aligning to TRBD1. The junction had 7 bases not matched to a gene; V was cut back by 4 bases and J by 4 bases. The germline V gene encodes CDR1 MNHNS and CDR2 SASEGT. CDR3 length equals 15 residues. CDR3 residues: CASSGDRAERYGYTF. In DNA form, the CDR3 reads TGTGCCAGCAGTGGGGACAGGGCCGAGCGCTATGGCTACACCTTC.

The chain uses TRBV19 and TRBJ2-5; TRBD2 agrees at 13 bases. This CDR3 spans 15 amino acids. CDR1 and CDR2 (germline): LNHDA, SQIVND (reference sequence). The trim removed 3 bases at V and 2 bases at J, leaving 0 bases unmatched. CDR3 residues: CASSMGLAGQETQYF. CDR3 coding DNA: TGTGCCAGTAGTATGGGACTAGCGGGGCAAGAGACCCAGTACTTC.

This chain links TRBV7-2 with TRBJ2-2; 8 bases are shared with TRBD1. The CDR3 covers 14 residues. V lost 5 bases and J lost 5; bases outside the gene matches: 4. The germline V gene encodes CDR1 SGHTA and CDR2 FQGNSA. The CDR3 reads CASSLRQGTGELFF. The CDR3 coding sequence is TGTGCCAGCAGCCTAAGACAGGGGACCGGGGAGCTGTTTTTT.

The chain links TRBV7-9 to TRBJ2-5, with D perhaps matching TRBD1 or TRBD2 (5 bases each). The germline gives CDR1 SEHNR, CDR2 FQNEAQ (reference sequence). Deletions cut 3 bases from V and 4 bases from J, with 18 bases between. The CDR3 spans 16 residues. CDR3 nucleotide sequence: TGTGCCAGCAGCTTTGCAGGGCAAAACCGGGGAGAGACCCAGTACTTC. Translated: CASSFAGQNRGETQYF.

The chain combines TRBV7-2 with TRBJ1-2; a weak D match, TRBD1 (5 bases). This CDR3 spans 12 amino acids. Per the germline V gene, CDR1 is SGHTA and CDR2 is FQGNSA. The V end lost 8 bases, the J end lost 3 bases, and 10 bases lay between the germline ends. The CDR3 region is CASGQGYYGYTF. The CDR3 DNA follows: TGTGCCAGCGGCCAGGGATACTATGGCTACACCTTC.

The chain combines TRBV6-5 with TRBJ1-4, with a weak D call TRBD1 (5 bases). Germline CDR1 MNHEY, CDR2 SVGAGI. V was shortened by 2 bases and J by 6 bases, with 10 bases between the two germline ends. The CDR3 sequence is 14 residues long. CDR3 loop: CASSYGGTDEKLFF. The CDR3 DNA reads TGTGCCAGCAGTTACGGGGGGACTGATGAAAAACTGTTTTTT.

This clonotype has just one count. V gene TRBV5-4 combines with J gene TRBJ2-6; TRBD1 is a possible D gene (5 bases). Per the germline V gene, CDR1 is SGHNT and CDR2 is YYREEE (reference sequence). V was cut by 0 bases and J by 0 bases, with 13 bases left in between. The CDR3 is 18 residues long. CDR3 in amino acids: CASSLAAGWPSGANVLTF. The CDR3 DNA follows: TGTGCCAGCAGCTTGGCCGCAGGGTGGCCCTCTGGGGCCAACGTCCTGACTTTC.

The genes are TRBV6-6 and TRBJ2-6, with TRBD2 as a possible D gene (5 bases). The V end was cut by 3 bases, the J end by 2 bases, with 8 bases between. From germline, CDR1 is MNHNY and CDR2 SVGAGI (reference sequence). This CDR3 contains 15 residues. Here the CDR3 reads CASSYRGPGANVLTF. The CDR3 bases are TGTGCCAGCAGTTATCGGGGTCCTGGGGCCAACGTCCTGACTTTC.

The rearrangement joins TRBV20-1 to TRBJ1-2; 10 bases match TRBD1. With V trimmed by 2 bases and J by 4 bases, 7 bases remained unmatched. CDR1 is DFQATT and CDR2 is SNEGSKA in the germline V gene (reference sequence). CDR3 length: 15 amino acids. This CDR3 reads CSARPRDRGGYGYTF. CDR3 in DNA: TGCAGTGCTAGACCCAGGGACAGGGGAGGCTATGGCTACACCTTC.